The 10 T cell receptor beta chains below come from one sample, sequenced in a study of blood T cell repertoires in COVID-19. Produced via immunoSEQ multiplex PCR; TCRdb's table is partial and in-frame only. This table holds more than 140,000 clones, around 88% found once. The source material was peripheral blood. All receptors derive from a woman aged 55-75 years with acute or convalescent COVID-19.

About this clone: Sequence at one end of the junction differs from germline and may be a read error. The rearrangement uses TRBV5-6 and TRBJ2-5; a possible D gene is TRBD2 (6 bases). The V gene's germline CDR1 is SGHDT and CDR2 YYEEEE. CDR3 length: 9 amino acids. This CDR3 is CATEGTPDF. The DNA of the CDR3 is TGTGCCACGGAGGGAACGCCAGACTTC.

This chain uses TRBV6-5 with TRBJ2-2, with 7 nucleotides matching TRBD1. The CDR3 is made up of 15 amino acids. V trimming: 6 bases; J trimming: 5 bases; junction bases outside the gene matches: 9. Germline-derived CDR1 and CDR2 are MNHEY and SVGAGI. Here the CDR3 DNA reads TGTGCCAGCAGAAGGGGACAGCCAGGAACCGGGGAGCTGTTTTTT. Amino acid sequence: CASRRGQPGTGELFF.

The chain uses TRBV19 and TRBJ1-1, with TRBD1 matching 7 bases. Germline trimming cut 4 bases from V and 0 bases from J; bases unmatched to any gene: 5. Looked up from germline, CDR1 is LNHDA and CDR2 is SQIVND (reference sequence). The CDR3 covers 15 residues. The CDR3 DNA reads as TGTGCCAGTAGTACACTGACAGGGTTGAACACTGAAGCTTTCTTT. Translating it yields CASSTLTGLNTEAFF.

The V gene is TRBV19, the J gene TRBJ1-1, with TRBD1 identical over 10 bases. CDR1 is LNHDA, CDR2 SQIVND, per germline (reference sequence). V gave up 8 bases and J gave up 7 bases; unmatched junction bases: 4. The CDR3 runs to 12 residues. This CDR3 reads CASRQGADEAFF. CDR3 DNA sequence: TGTGCCAGTCGACAGGGGGCGGATGAAGCTTTCTTT.

The chain is built from TRBV6-5 and TRBJ2-1, with 8 bases lining up with TRBD2. The V gene end was trimmed by 4 bases and the J gene end by 10 bases; junction bases not matched to a gene: 3. Germline V lookup: CDR1 MNHEY, CDR2 SVGAGI. CDR3 length: 12 amino acids. The CDR3 coding sequence is TGTGCCAGCAGTTTAGCGGGGAGAGAGCAGTTCTTC. This gives the protein CASSLAGREQFF.

The rearrangement uses TRBV7-3 and TRBJ2-3; tentatively, D is TRBD2 (5 bases). Germline V gives CDR1 SGHTA, CDR2 FQGTGA. V lost 2 bases, J lost 4 bases, and 13 bases lay in between. CDR3 length: 15 residues. CDR3 bases: TGTGCCAGCAGCTTATCTCAGTCCGGGGCAGATACGCAGTATTTT. This encodes CASSLSQSGADTQYF. Supplemented by reference TRBV7-3 and TRBJ2-3, the full variable domain reads GAGVSQTPSNKVTEKGKYVELRCDPISGHTALYWYRQSLGQGPEFLIYFQGTGAADDSGLPNDRFFAVRPEGSVSTLKIQRTERGDSAVYLCASSLSQSGADTQYFGPGTRLTVL.

This clone was seen a few times. The gene calls are TRBV2 and TRBJ2-2, with a weak D call TRBD1 (5 bases). CDR3 length: 15 amino acids. Deletions cut 7 bases from V and 0 bases from J, with 12 bases between. The germline V gene has CDR1 SNHLY and CDR2 FYNNEI. The CDR3 sequence is CASILIGANTGELFF. The CDR3, as DNA: TGTGCCAGCATTTTGATAGGGGCGAACACCGGGGAGCTGTTTTTT.

The chain links TRBV6-5 to TRBJ1-6; D is undetermined. V gave up 2 bases and J gave up 8 bases, with 16 bases separating them. Looked up from germline, CDR1 is MNHEY and CDR2 is SVGAGI. This CDR3 contains 16 residues. The CDR3: CASSYLGVQAHSPLHF. In nucleotides, the CDR3 is TGTGCCAGCAGTTACCTCGGGGTACAAGCCCATTCACCCCTCCACTTT.

This clone came up once. CDR3 in amino acids: CASSLAGDAETQYF. Here the CDR3 DNA reads TGTGCCAGCAGCCTGGCGGGGGACGCGGAGACCCAGTACTTC. The chain couples TRBV3-1 (or the pseudogene TRBV3-2) to TRBJ2-5; the match to TRBD2 covers 7 bases. The CDR3 length is 14 residues. The V and J ends lost 4 bases and 5 bases, in that order; junction bases with no gene match: 7. Germline-derived CDR1 and CDR2 are LGHDT and YNNKEL (reference sequence).

The chain carries TRBV11-2 and TRBJ2-4; maybe TRBD2 (7 bases). There are 14 residues in the CDR3. From germline, CDR1 is SGHAT and CDR2 FQNNGV. Trimming stripped 5 bases from V and 6 bases from J, with 14 bases between. The CDR3 coding sequence is TGTGCCAGCAGCCCACAAAGGGGGGGAAACATTCAGTACTTC. This codes for CASSPQRGGNIQYF.